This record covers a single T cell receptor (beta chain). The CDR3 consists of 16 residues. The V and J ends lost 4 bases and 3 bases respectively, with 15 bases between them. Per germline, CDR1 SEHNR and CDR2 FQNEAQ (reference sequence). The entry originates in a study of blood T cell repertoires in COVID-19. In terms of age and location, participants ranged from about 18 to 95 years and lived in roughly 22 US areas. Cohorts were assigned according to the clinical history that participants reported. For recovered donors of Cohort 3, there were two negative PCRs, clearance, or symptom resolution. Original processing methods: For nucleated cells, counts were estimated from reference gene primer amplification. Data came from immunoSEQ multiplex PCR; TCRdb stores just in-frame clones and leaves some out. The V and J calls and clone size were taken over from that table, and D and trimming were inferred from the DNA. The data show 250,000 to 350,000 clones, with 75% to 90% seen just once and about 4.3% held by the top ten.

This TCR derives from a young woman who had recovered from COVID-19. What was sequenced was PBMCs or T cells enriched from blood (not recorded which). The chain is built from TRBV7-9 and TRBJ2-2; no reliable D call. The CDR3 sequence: CASSWKTELYTGELFF. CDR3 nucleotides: TGTGCCAGCAGCTGGAAGACGGAGCTTTACACCGGGGAGCTGTTTTTT.